The 27 T cell receptor beta chains presented below share a single source sample, sequenced in a study of shared clonotypes between healthy human individuals (dated by TCRdb to 2018 to 2020). The protocol used for the library was the immunoSEQ multiplex PCR assay. The immuneACCESS repertoire file appears here via TCRdb, limited to in-frame rearrangements. These files lack a portion of the clones; in checked studies, under half of the deficit traces to unresolved V genes, and the cause of the others is not known. The sample table lists about 460,000 clones, 60% to 80% of them with a count of one. The ten largest clones add up to around 13% of the sample. Sequencing was performed on PBMCs. The receptors were sampled from a woman aged 40-49 years in good health. Some clones in this sample may be carry-over from other donors' samples.

This clone was counted between two and nine times. This specimen includes other DNA sequences encoding the same CDR3. Written as DNA, the CDR3 is TGTGCCAGCAGCTTAGAGGGACAGGGGTACGAAAAACTGTTTTTT. This encodes CASSLEGQGYEKLFF. V is TRBV11-2 and J is TRBJ1-4; TRBD1 matches 10 bases. The CDR3 runs to 15 residues. V lost 0 bases to trimming and J lost 8 bases; unmatched junction nucleotides: 3. Germline V gene data show CDR1 as SGHAT and CDR2 as FQNNGV.

As regards this clone: In the same sample, other DNA sequences code for this CDR3. This sequence joins TRBV5-1 and TRBJ2-3; TRBD1 might be the D (6 bases). In germline, CDR1 is SGHRS, CDR2 YFSETQ. V gave up 4 bases and J gave up 0 bases, with 9 bases separating them. The CDR3 has 14 residues. CDR3 protein: CASSGTTSTDTQYF. DNA for the CDR3: TGCGCCAGCAGCGGGACAACCAGCACAGATACGCAGTATTTT.

The CDR3 DNA is TGTGCCTGGAACGGGGAGGGTAATTCACCCCTCCACTTT. It translates to CAWNGEGNSPLHF. V is TRBV30 and J is TRBJ1-6; no reliable D call. Germline V gene data show CDR1 as GTSNPN and CDR2 as SVGIG (reference sequence). The CDR3 totals 13 residues. V lost 4 bases, J lost 6 bases, and 10 bases lay in between.

V is TRBV14 and J is TRBJ2-1; 8 nucleotides line up with TRBD2. The germline V gene has CDR1 SGHDN and CDR2 FVKESK. Germline trimming cut 1 base from V and 9 bases from J; bases unmatched to any gene: 5. This CDR3 has 14 residues. The CDR3 sequence is CASSQAISGVEQFF. CDR3 nucleotide sequence: TGTGCCAGCAGCCAAGCGATTAGCGGGGTTGAGCAGTTCTTC.

This rearrangement joins TRBV6-4 to TRBJ2-3; 13 bases fit TRBD2. The CDR3 contains 13 residues. V lost 6 bases and J lost 8; bases outside the gene matches: 2. In germline, CDR1 is MRHNA, CDR2 SNTAGT. The CDR3 DNA reads TGTGCCAGCAGCTGGACTAGCGGGAGTACGCAGTATTTT. Its protein product is CASSWTSGSTQYF.

Notes on this clone: This may be a read error, as it is one base from a much larger clone. In the same sample, other DNA sequences code for this CDR3. CDR3 region: CASSRAEVSNEKLFF. The CDR3 nucleotides read TGTGCCAGCAGCCGTGCGGAAGTGTCTAATGAAAAACTGTTTTTT. J is TRBJ1-4 and V is TRBV28; D is uncertain. The V end lost 6 bases, the J end lost 3 bases, and 14 bases lay between the germline ends. Germline-derived CDR1 and CDR2 are MDHEN and SYDVKM. CDR3 length equals 15 residues. The entire variable domain, with the rest obtained from reference TRBV28 and TRBJ1-4, is as follows: DVKVTQSSRYLVKRTGEKVFLECVQDMDHENMFWYRQDPGLGLRLIYFSYDVKMKEKGDIPEGYSVSREKKERFSLILESASTNQTSMYLCASSRAEVSNEKLFFGSGTQLSVL.

The sample holds one count of this clone. J is TRBJ2-2 and V is TRBV27; possibly TRBD1 for D (6 bases). This CDR3 has 16 amino acids. The germline V gene encodes CDR1 MNHEY and CDR2 SMNVEV (reference sequence). V was clipped by 5 bases and J by 7 bases, with 20 bases between them. The CDR3 bases are TGTGCCAGCAGTCTTAGAAGGGGGATTGTTGGCGGGGAGCTGTTTTTT. As protein: CASSLRRGIVGGELFF.

V usage is TRBV28 and J usage is TRBJ2-7; D is undetermined. From germline, CDR1 is MDHEN and CDR2 SYDVKM. The V and J ends lost 8 bases and 1 base respectively, with 12 bases between them. The CDR3 runs 13 residues. The CDR3 nucleotides are TGTGCCAGCTTGAGCTCTATTTCCTACGAGCAGTACTTC. It is translated as CASLSSISYEQYF.

This clone has only a few counts. J is TRBJ1-2 and V is TRBV4-1; 9 positions agree with TRBD1. The CDR3 sequence is 18 residues long. CDR1 and CDR2 from the germline V gene are MGHRA and YSYEKL. After removal of 2 bases from V and 4 bases from J, the junction contained 14 bases not matched to a gene. The CDR3: CASSQRGEPGQGIYGYTF. DNA for the CDR3: TGCGCCAGCAGCCAACGAGGGGAGCCGGGACAGGGCATCTATGGCTACACCTTC.

This clone has a handful of counts. A far larger clone is off by one base, so a read error is likely. The rearrangement joins TRBV30 to TRBJ1-4; a possible D gene is TRBD1 (5 bases). V was clipped by 1 base and J by 8 bases, with 17 bases between them. Germline V gene sequence: CDR1 GTSNPN, CDR2 SVGIG (reference sequence). The CDR3 covers 15 residues. The CDR3 DNA sequence: TGTGCCTGGAGTGCACTCAGGGCGAGGGGCGAAAAACTGTTTTTT. This encodes CAWSALRARGEKLFF.

This clone was seen once. This sequence joins TRBV19 and TRBJ1-5, with D possibly being TRBD1 (5 bases). Looked up from germline, CDR1 is LNHDA and CDR2 is SQIVND (reference sequence). The CDR3 is 13 amino acids. V was shortened by 3 bases and J by 5 bases, with 8 bases between the two germline ends. The CDR3 nucleotides read TGTGCCAGTAGTATGGGGACTGATCAGCCCCAGCATTTT. It codes for CASSMGTDQPQHF.

This sequence joins TRBV7-8 and TRBJ2-2; D is ambiguous. The germline gives CDR1 SGHVS, CDR2 FQNEAQ. The CDR3 loop spans 15 amino acids. V gave up 1 base and J gave up 2 bases, with 8 bases separating them. The CDR3 loop is CASSLGGPNTGELFF. CDR3 coding DNA: TGTGCCAGCAGCTTAGGAGGACCCAACACCGGGGAGCTGTTTTTT.

The V gene is TRBV18, the J gene TRBJ2-2; D tentatively reads TRBD1 or TRBD2 (5 bases each). CDR3 size: 15 residues. Trimming shortened V by 6 bases and J by 0 bases, and 11 bases separated the two germline ends. The germline V gene encodes CDR1 KGHSH and CDR2 LQKENI. The CDR3 loop reads CASSTGTPNTGELFF. The CDR3 DNA reads TGTGCCAGCTCCACCGGGACGCCGAACACCGGGGAGCTGTTTTTT.

The J gene is TRBJ1-1, the V gene TRBV5-6; 12 nucleotides match TRBD1. Per germline, CDR1 SGHDT and CDR2 YYEEEE. This CDR3 has 19 amino acids. Trimming cost V 2 bases and J 4 bases; bases outside gene matches: 15. CDR3 in DNA: TGTGCCAGCAGCTTATTAGGCTCCGGGACAGGGGGCTTGGGCACTGAAGCTTTCTTT. Its translation: CASSLLGSGTGGLGTEAFF.

This rearrangement joins TRBV19 to TRBJ2-5, with D possibly TRBD1 on 6 matching bases. CDR1 is LNHDA and CDR2 is SQIVND in the germline V gene (reference sequence). CDR3 length equals 12 residues. With 8 bases removed from V and 5 bases from J, the gap between germline ends came to 12 bases. The CDR3, as DNA: TGTGCCAGTGGGACATACGGGGAGACCCAGTACTTC. Translating it yields CASGTYGETQYF.

Note on this clone: A far larger clone is a single base away, which makes a read error likely. Other DNA sequences within the sample encode an identical CDR3. The gene calls are TRBV28 and TRBJ1-2; D gene uncertain. Germline-derived CDR1 and CDR2 are MDHEN and SYDVKM. CDR3 size: 12 residues. V was cut by 3 bases and J by 8 bases, with 10 bases left in between. CDR3 amino acids: CASSLRERGYTF. The CDR3 DNA is TGTGCCAGCAGTTTGCGGGAGAGAGGCTACACCTTC.

The gene calls are TRBV1 and TRBJ1-2. TRBV1 is a recognized pseudogene. CDR3 length: 15 amino acids. The CDR3 DNA is TGCACCAGCAGCCAGGTCGAAGACGGAGCCTATGGCTACACCTTC. This sequence encodes CTSSQVEDGAYGYTF.

V gene TRBV28 combines with J gene TRBJ2-3, with unresolved D. The V end lost 7 bases, the J end lost 6 bases, and 14 bases lay between the germline ends. The CDR3 runs to 13 residues. The germline V gene has CDR1 MDHEN and CDR2 SYDVKM. CDR3 DNA sequence: TGTGCCAGCACGTCGACGGTAATGGATACGCAGTATTTT. Residues: CASTSTVMDTQYF.

The chain has TRBV10-3 and TRBJ2-6; D may match TRBD1 or TRBD2 (5 bases each). Germline V gene sequence: CDR1 ENHRY, CDR2 SYGVKD. Trimming removed 6 bases from V and 1 base from J, with 13 bases in between. This CDR3 spans 16 amino acids. CDR3 DNA sequence: TGTGCCATCAGCCCCAAAGGGGAGTCTGGGGCCAACGTCCTGACTTTC. This gives the protein CAISPKGESGANVLTF.

For this clone: A single base separates this from a much larger clone, so it may be a read error. This rearrangement joins TRBV7-3 to TRBJ2-2, with D hard to call. The CDR3 consists of 14 residues. The V end lost 8 bases, the J end lost 1 base, and 11 bases lay between the germline ends. CDR1 SGHTA and CDR2 FQGTGA come from the germline V gene. As DNA, the CDR3 is TGTGCCAGCGGCCCCCCTAGGAACACCGGGGAGCTGTTTTTT. It is translated as CASGPPRNTGELFF.

V gene TRBV4-1 combines with J gene TRBJ2-7; no definite D call. Trimming left V 1 base short and J 0 bases short, with 7 bases between. This CDR3 contains 14 residues. Germline-derived CDR1 and CDR2 are MGHRA and YSYEKL. CDR3 region: CASSQGHNSYEQYF. In nucleotides, the CDR3 is TGCGCCAGCAGCCAAGGCCATAACTCCTACGAGCAGTACTTC.

The gene calls are TRBV19 and TRBJ2-7; the D gene is possibly TRBD2 (6 bases). This CDR3 is built from 15 residues. Germline-derived CDR1 and CDR2 are LNHDA and SQIVND (reference sequence). Trimming stripped 0 bases from V and 0 bases from J, with 9 bases between. The CDR3 reads CASSIEGLSSYEQYF. CDR3 DNA: TGTGCCAGTAGTATAGAGGGACTCAGCTCCTACGAGCAGTACTTC.

A word on this clone: One junction end disagrees with the germline gene, perhaps due to a read error. Other DNA sequences from this sample encode an identical CDR3 as well. The rearrangement uses TRBV7-3 and TRBJ2-2, with TRBD2 matching 9 bases. The CDR3 is made up of 15 amino acids. CDR1 and CDR2 (germline): SGHTA, FQGTGA. Here the CDR3 reads CASSSYSGSTGKLFF. DNA of the CDR3: TGTGCCAGCAGCTCCTATAGCGGGAGCACCGGGAAGCTGTTCTTT. The whole variable domain, remainder taken from reference TRBV7-3 and TRBJ2-2, is GAGVSQTPSNKVTEKGKYVELRCDPISGHTALYWYRQSLGQGPEFLIYFQGTGAADDSGLPNDRFFAVRPEGSVSTLKIQRTERGDSAVYLCASSSYSGSTGKLFFGEGSRLTVL.

CDR3 loop: CASSEPRRFDEKLFF. The CDR3 nucleotides are TGTGCCAGCAGTGAACCTAGACGGTTCGATGAAAAACTGTTTTTT. This chain uses TRBV25-1 with TRBJ1-4, with D hard to call. Trimming cost V 2 bases and J 6 bases, with 13 bases left between them. The germline V gene encodes CDR1 MGHDK and CDR2 SYGVNS. CDR3 length: 15 amino acids.

This clone was seen just once. This CDR3 is also generated by other DNA sequences in the sample. V gene TRBV7-9 combines with J gene TRBJ2-7; possible D gene TRBD2, 5 bases. CDR1 and CDR2 (germline): SEHNR, FQNEAQ (reference sequence). Trimming removed 0 bases from V and 4 bases from J, with 7 bases in between. The CDR3 sequence is 13 residues long. The CDR3: CASSLAGAYEQYF. CDR3 coding DNA: TGTGCCAGCAGCTTAGCGGGAGCATACGAGCAGTACTTC.

The rearrangement uses TRBV6-1 and TRBJ1-1, with D tentatively TRBD1 (5 bases). V lost 7 bases, J lost 9 bases, and 15 bases lay in between. Germline CDR1 is MNHNS and CDR2 is SASEGT. The CDR3 totals 12 residues. The chain's CDR3 is CASTAPGGKAFF. In DNA form, the CDR3 reads TGTGCCAGCACCGCCCCGGGGGGGAAAGCTTTCTTT.

This clone was picked up many times. The sample contains more than one DNA sequence encoding this CDR3. The gene calls are TRBV30 and TRBJ1-1; D ambiguous. V shed 0 bases and J shed 1 base, with 6 bases lying between them. Per the germline V gene, CDR1 is GTSNPN and CDR2 is SVGIG (reference sequence). The CDR3 runs 13 residues. CDR3 in amino acids: CAWSVKGNTEAFF. For the CDR3, the DNA is TGTGCCTGGAGTGTGAAGGGGAACACTGAAGCTTTCTTT.